Following are 19 T cell receptor beta chains from one sample sequenced in a study of shared clonotypes between healthy human individuals. TCRdb's table, derived via immunoSEQ multiplex PCR, lists solely in-frame clones and lacks some. The sample lists some 630,000 clones; around 96% were seen once. CD45RO-negative, CCR7-positively selected cells formed the naive CD8 fraction, excluding terminally differentiated effector memory CD45RA+ cells. The sequenced sample was naive CD8+ T cells sorted from blood. Every receptor here comes from a woman aged 25 to 39 in good health.

A single count supports this clone. The chain joins TRBV4-1 to TRBJ2-1, with a tentative D call TRBD2 (6 bases). Germline loops: CDR1 MGHRA, CDR2 YSYEKL. The CDR3 is 17 amino acids. V gave up 0 bases and J gave up 6 bases, with 18 bases separating them. The CDR3 DNA is TGCGCCAGCAGCCAAGATGGGCGGGACGAGCCGGGCAATGAGCAGTTCTTC. Residues: CASSQDGRDEPGNEQFF.

This chain uses TRBV27 with TRBJ2-3, with TRBD2 matching over 13 bases. Germline CDR1 is MNHEY and CDR2 is SMNVEV (reference sequence). The CDR3 covers 16 residues. Germline trimming cut 8 bases from V and 7 bases from J; bases unmatched to any gene: 12. The CDR3 sequence: CASLTSGRALAHTQYF. CDR3 in DNA: TGTGCCAGCCTTACTAGCGGGAGGGCGTTGGCCCATACGCAGTATTTT.

This chain connects TRBV6-5 to TRBJ2-3, with 9 nucleotides matching TRBD1. From germline, CDR1 is MNHEY and CDR2 SVGAGI. J was trimmed by 4 bases and V by 6 bases; bases with no gene match: 2. CDR3 length equals 13 residues. CDR3 nucleotide sequence: TGTGCCAGCAGCCGGACAGGGGCAGATACGCAGTATTTT. This translates into CASSRTGADTQYF.

The J gene is TRBJ2-7, the V gene TRBV19; a possible D gene is TRBD2 (6 bases). The CDR3 totals 13 residues. Deletions cut 3 bases from V and 6 bases from J, with 12 bases between. Germline V CDR1 and CDR2: LNHDA, SQIVND (reference sequence). As DNA, the CDR3 is TGTGCCAGTAGTATCGCGGGGCCGGGCGAGCAGTACTTC. Amino acids: CASSIAGPGEQYF.

The rearrangement links TRBV11-2 to TRBJ2-7; D might be TRBD1 or TRBD2, each matching 5 bases. V gave up 5 bases and J gave up 4 bases, with 27 bases separating them. Germline V lookup: CDR1 SGHAT, CDR2 FQNNGV. The CDR3 spans 18 residues. CDR3 sequence reads: CASSQSLGVEGSPYEQYF. The CDR3, as DNA: TGTGCCAGCAGCCAATCTTTGGGGGTTGAGGGGTCCCCATACGAGCAGTACTTC.

The chain employs TRBV13 and TRBJ2-3; D not certain. This CDR3 region has 15 residues. Germline lookup yields CDR1 PRHDT and CDR2 FYEKMQ (reference sequence). V was clipped by 3 bases and J by 0 bases, with 10 bases between them. CDR3 protein: CASSFQARSTDTQYF. In nucleotides, the CDR3 is TGTGCCAGCAGCTTCCAAGCGAGAAGCACAGATACGCAGTATTTT.

This clone occurred a few times. In the same sample, other DNA sequences code for this CDR3. This chain connects TRBV4-1 to TRBJ1-1; unclear D gene. This CDR3 has 13 residues. Per the germline V gene, CDR1 is MGHRA and CDR2 is YSYEKL. Between the trimmed V and J ends, which lost 3 bases and 2 bases, there was a span of 7 bases. Written as DNA, the CDR3 is TGCGCCAGCAGCCAGGGTCCAAACACTGAAGCTTTCTTT. Translated, it gives CASSQGPNTEAFF.

This clone was found once. The chain couples TRBV5-4 to TRBJ2-3; D unresolved. V was clipped by 5 bases and J by 9 bases, with 16 bases between them. This CDR3 is built from 13 residues. CDR1 SGHNT and CDR2 YYREEE come from the germline V gene (reference sequence). The chain's CDR3 is CASRSPLHETQYF. Written as DNA, the CDR3 is TGTGCCAGCAGGTCCCCTTTGCACGAGACGCAGTATTTT.

The chain carries TRBV6-5 and TRBJ1-5; D not certain. Germline values: CDR1 MNHEY, CDR2 SVGAGI. This CDR3 spans 15 amino acids. Trimming cost V 5 bases and J 0 bases, with 11 bases left between them. Here the CDR3 DNA reads TGTGCCAGCAGTCCGGACGGAGATAGCAATCAGCCCCAGCATTTT. Amino acids: CASSPDGDSNQPQHF.

V usage is TRBV5-4 and J usage is TRBJ1-2; D is undetermined. The V end lost 4 bases, the J end lost 8 bases, and 12 bases lay between the germline ends. The CDR3 loop spans 12 amino acids. CDR1 SGHNT and CDR2 YYREEE come from the germline V gene (reference sequence). Here the CDR3 reads CASSKDSHGYTF. CDR3 DNA sequence: TGTGCCAGCAGCAAAGACTCCCACGGCTACACCTTC.

In its sample, this clone was seen once. The rearrangement uses TRBV12-5 and TRBJ2-5; no clear D. The CDR3 length is 13 residues. The germline gives CDR1 LGHNT, CDR2 FRNRAP. With 9 bases removed from V and 5 bases from J, the gap between germline ends came to 16 bases. The CDR3 coding sequence is TGTGCTAGCACGATCAGGTTTGGGGAGACCCAGTACTTC. Translating gives CASTIRFGETQYF.

The V gene is TRBV10-1, the J gene TRBJ2-1; the D gene could be TRBD1 or TRBD2 (5 bases each). Trimming pared 2 bases from V and 3 bases from J, leaving 8 bases between. Germline V CDR1 and CDR2: WNHNN, SYGVQD (reference sequence). CDR3 length: 14 amino acids. The CDR3 DNA sequence: TGCGCCAGCAGTGAGGGGGGACGCTACAATGAGCAGTTCTTC. This codes for CASSEGGRYNEQFF.

This chain joins TRBV4-1 and TRBJ1-6; TRBD1 agrees at 9 bases. This CDR3 has 16 residues. Germline V lookup: CDR1 MGHRA, CDR2 YSYEKL. The V and J ends lost 2 bases and 8 bases, in that order; junction bases with no gene match: 7. CDR3 sequence: CASSQLDRGTDSPLHF. CDR3 sequence (DNA): TGCGCCAGCAGCCAACTCGACAGGGGGACCGATTCACCCCTCCACTTT.

This rearrangement joins TRBV7-8 to TRBJ2-7; tentatively, D is TRBD1 (6 bases). The V gene lost 8 bases and the J gene lost 5 bases, with 19 bases spanning the gap. The germline V gene encodes CDR1 SGHVS and CDR2 FQNEAQ. This CDR3 is built from 14 residues. The CDR3 here is CASVPQGISDEQYF. The CDR3 bases are TGTGCCAGCGTACCACAGGGAATAAGCGACGAGCAGTACTTC.

The chain recombines TRBV28 with TRBJ2-7, with TRBD2 identical over 7 bases. Germline values: CDR1 MDHEN, CDR2 SYDVKM. The CDR3 length is 16 residues. V was pared by 3 bases and J by 6 bases, with 14 bases of the junction left unmatched. The CDR3 DNA sequence: TGTGCCAGCAGTTTCCCTCCTCGGGGCGGGAGTGGCGAGCAGTACTTC. Translating gives CASSFPPRGGSGEQYF.

As concerns this clone: One end of the junction varies from germline; a read error may be responsible. The chain joins TRBV7-9 to TRBJ2-1, with D possibly being TRBD2 (5 bases). The CDR3 runs 15 residues. Germline V CDR1 and CDR2: SEHNR, FQNEAQ (reference sequence). The CDR3 sequence: CASSLALGSYNEQFF. CDR3 coding DNA: TGTGCCAGCAGCCTAGCTCTCGGATCCTACAATGAGCAGTTCTTC.

Points on this clone: The junction does not match germline at one end; this may be a read error. The rearrangement links TRBV28 to TRBJ1-4, with no clear D. Germline V lookup: CDR1 MDHEN, CDR2 SYDVKM. This CDR3 is built from 17 residues. In DNA, the CDR3 is TGTGCCAGCAGTTTCCCCCGGAGGGAGGCAACAAATGAAAAACTGTTTTTT. Protein sequence: CASSFPRREATNEKLFF.

This chain joins TRBV28 and TRBJ2-3; 9 bases agree with TRBD1. Germline V gene lookup returns CDR1 MDHEN and CDR2 SYDVKM. This CDR3 is built from 15 residues. V was pared by 4 bases and J by 5 bases, with 7 bases of the junction left unmatched. The DNA of the CDR3 is TGTGCCAGCAGTTCCTGGGACAGGGAGGGAGATACGCAGTATTTT. It codes for CASSSWDREGDTQYF.

The genes are TRBV27 and TRBJ2-6, with D perhaps matching TRBD1 or TRBD2 (5 bases each). The CDR3 is 16 residues long. V lost 7 bases and J lost 4, with 17 bases in between. Germline loops: CDR1 MNHEY, CDR2 SMNVEV (reference sequence). CDR3 amino acids: CASTLDGGAGANVLTF. Here the CDR3 DNA reads TGTGCCAGCACTCTTGATGGGGGTGCCGGGGCCAACGTCCTGACTTTC.